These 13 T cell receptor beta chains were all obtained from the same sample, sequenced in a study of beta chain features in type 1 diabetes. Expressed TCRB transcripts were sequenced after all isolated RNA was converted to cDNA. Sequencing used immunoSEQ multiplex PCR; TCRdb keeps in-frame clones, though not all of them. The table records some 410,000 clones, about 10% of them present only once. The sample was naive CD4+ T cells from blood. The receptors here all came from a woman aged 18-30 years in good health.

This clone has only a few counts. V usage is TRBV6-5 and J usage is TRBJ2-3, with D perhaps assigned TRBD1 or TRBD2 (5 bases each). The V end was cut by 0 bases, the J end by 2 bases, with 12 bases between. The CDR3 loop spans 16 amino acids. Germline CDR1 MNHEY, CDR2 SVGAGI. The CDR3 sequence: CASSYSGVAPTDTQYF. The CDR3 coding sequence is TGTGCCAGCAGTTACTCGGGGGTGGCCCCCACAGATACGCAGTATTTT.

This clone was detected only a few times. The CDR3: CAWSVGGPAGPQHF. CDR3 DNA sequence: TGTGCCTGGAGTGTAGGGGGGCCGGCTGGTCCCCAGCATTTT. The rearrangement links TRBV30 to TRBJ1-5, with TRBD1 as a possible D gene (6 bases). This CDR3 has 14 residues. V was trimmed by 0 bases and J by 10 bases, leaving 16 bases between them. Germline V CDR1 and CDR2: GTSNPN, SVGIG (reference sequence).

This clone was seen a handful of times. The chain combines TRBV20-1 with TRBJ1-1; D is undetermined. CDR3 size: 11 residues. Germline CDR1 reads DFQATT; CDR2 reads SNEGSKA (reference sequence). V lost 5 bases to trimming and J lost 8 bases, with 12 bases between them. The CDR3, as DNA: TGCAGTGCTCGCTCGTATGAAGAAGCTTTCTTT. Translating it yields CSARSYEEAFF.

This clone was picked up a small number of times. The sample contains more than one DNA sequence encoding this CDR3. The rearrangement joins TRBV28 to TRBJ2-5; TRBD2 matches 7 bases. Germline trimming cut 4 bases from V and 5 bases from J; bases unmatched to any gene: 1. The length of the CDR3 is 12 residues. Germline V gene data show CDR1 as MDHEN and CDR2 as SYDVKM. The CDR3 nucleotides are TGTGCCAGCAGTTCGGGGGGTGAGACCCAGTACTTC. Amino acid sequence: CASSSGGETQYF.

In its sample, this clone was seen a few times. CDR3 protein: CANSFGSSTDTQYF. The CDR3 region has the DNA TGTGCCAACTCTTTCGGGTCTAGCACAGATACGCAGTATTTT. J is TRBJ2-3 and V is TRBV6-1, with D unresolved. CDR1 is MNHNS, CDR2 SASEGT, per germline. V lost 10 bases and J lost 0, with 14 bases in between. The CDR3 spans 14 residues.

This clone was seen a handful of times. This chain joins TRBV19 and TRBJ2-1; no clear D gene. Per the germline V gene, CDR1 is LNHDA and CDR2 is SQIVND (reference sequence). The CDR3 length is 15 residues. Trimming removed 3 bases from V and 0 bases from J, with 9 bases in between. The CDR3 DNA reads TGTGCCAGTAGTATGGGGTACCACTCCTACAATGAGCAGTTCTTC. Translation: CASSMGYHSYNEQFF.

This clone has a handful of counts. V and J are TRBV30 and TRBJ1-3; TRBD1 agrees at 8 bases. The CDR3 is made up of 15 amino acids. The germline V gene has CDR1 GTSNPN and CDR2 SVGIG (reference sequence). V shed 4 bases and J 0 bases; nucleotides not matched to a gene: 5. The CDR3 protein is CAWNAGGFSGNTIYF. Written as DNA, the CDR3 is TGTGCCTGGAATGCAGGGGGCTTCTCTGGAAACACCATATATTTT.

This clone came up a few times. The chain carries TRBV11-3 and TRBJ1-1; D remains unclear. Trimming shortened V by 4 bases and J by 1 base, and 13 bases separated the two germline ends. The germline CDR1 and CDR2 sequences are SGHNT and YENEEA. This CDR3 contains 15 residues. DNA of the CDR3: TGTGCCAGCAGCTCCCGAGGGAGCGCGAACACTGAAGCTTTCTTT. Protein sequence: CASSSRGSANTEAFF.

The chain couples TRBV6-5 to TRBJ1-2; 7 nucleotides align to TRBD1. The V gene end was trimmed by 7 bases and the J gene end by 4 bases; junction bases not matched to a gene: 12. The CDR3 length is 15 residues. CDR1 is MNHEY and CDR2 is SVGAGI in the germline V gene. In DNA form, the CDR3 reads TGTGCCAGCACCACCCCCAGGGGGTATGCCTATGGCTACACCTTC. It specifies CASTTPRGYAYGYTF.

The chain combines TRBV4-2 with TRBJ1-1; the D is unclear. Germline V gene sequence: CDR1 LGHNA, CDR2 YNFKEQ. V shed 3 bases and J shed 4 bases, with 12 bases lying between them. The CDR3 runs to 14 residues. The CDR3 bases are TGTGCCAGCAGCCACCCAACTGCCCGCACTGAAGCTTTCTTT. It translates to CASSHPTARTEAFF.

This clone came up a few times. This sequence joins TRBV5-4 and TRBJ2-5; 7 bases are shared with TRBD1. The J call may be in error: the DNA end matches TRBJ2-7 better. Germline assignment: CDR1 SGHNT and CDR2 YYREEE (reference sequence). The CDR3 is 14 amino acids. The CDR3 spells CASSQRQGTYEQYF. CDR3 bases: TGTGCCAGCAGCCAAAGACAGGGAACCTACGAGCAGTACTTC.

This CDR3 is CASSPTGIGYTF. In DNA, the CDR3 is TGTGCCAGCAGTCCGACAGGGATTGGCTACACCTTC. The chain combines TRBV11-1 with TRBJ1-2; 7 bases line up with TRBD1. Per the germline V gene, CDR1 is SGHAT and CDR2 is FQDESV (reference sequence). The length of the CDR3 is 12 residues. The V segment lost 6 bases and the J segment 7 bases; nucleotides outside the gene matches: 5.

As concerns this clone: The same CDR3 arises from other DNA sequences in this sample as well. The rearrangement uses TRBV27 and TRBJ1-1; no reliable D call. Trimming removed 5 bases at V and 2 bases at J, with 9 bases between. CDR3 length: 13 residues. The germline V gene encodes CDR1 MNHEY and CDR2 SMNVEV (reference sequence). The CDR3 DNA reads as TGTGCCAGCAGTCTCCGGGAAAACACTGAAGCTTTCTTT. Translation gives CASSLRENTEAFF.